Shown below are 26 T cell receptor beta chains from a single sample sequenced in a study of sequential checkpoint blockade in melanoma. This table comes from immunoSEQ multiplex PCR, and its TCRdb copy is limited to in-frame clones, with some not included. The table lists 20,000 or so clones, approximately 70% of them singletons, with 20% in the top ten. Treatment denoted: randomized to nivolumab then ipilimumab (arm A) or the reverse (arm B). This sample comprised CD8+ T cells sorted from blood (inferred from file names), obtained from a patient given nivolumab and ipilimumab in sequence. The receptor set was obtained from a human donor with melanoma.

This clone is medium-sized (0.01 to 0.1%) in the sample. CDR3 residues: CASSPSLAGGYNEQFF. The DNA for the CDR3 is TGTGCCAGTAGTCCCTCCCTGGCGGGGGGGTACAATGAGCAGTTCTTC. The V gene is TRBV19, the J gene TRBJ2-1; TRBD2 matches at 9 bases. The CDR3 covers 16 residues. Germline CDR1 is LNHDA and CDR2 is SQIVND (reference sequence). With V trimmed by 5 bases and J by 4 bases, 9 bases remained unmatched.

This sequence joins TRBV7-3 and TRBJ2-7, with 8 bases matching TRBD2. Germline V gives CDR1 SGHTA, CDR2 FQGTGA. The CDR3 loop spans 14 amino acids. V lost 5 bases to trimming and J lost 5 bases; unmatched junction nucleotides: 8. The CDR3 DNA reads TGTGCCAGCAGCCTCAGCGGGGGTCGGGACGAGCAGTACTTC. This encodes CASSLSGGRDEQYF.

V usage is TRBV5-6 and J usage is TRBJ2-7; D may be TRBD1 (6 bases). CDR1 and CDR2 from the germline V gene are SGHDT and YYEEEE. The V end lost 0 bases, the J end lost 5 bases, and 18 bases lay between the germline ends. CDR3 length: 16 residues. This CDR3 reads CASSLEFTWSGDEQYF. The CDR3 DNA follows: TGTGCCAGCAGCTTGGAATTTACGTGGTCAGGGGACGAGCAGTACTTC. Full variable domain (outside the CDR3, taken from reference TRBV5-6 and TRBJ2-7): DAGVTQSPTHLIKTRGQQVTLRCSPKSGHDTVSWYQQALGQGPQFIFQYYEEEERQRGNFPDRFSGHQFPNYSSELNVNALLLGDSALYLCASSLEFTWSGDEQYFGPGTRLTVT.

This clone was counted between two and nine times. The chain combines TRBV7-2 with TRBJ1-1; 7 bases are a match to TRBD1. CDR3 length equals 16 residues. Germline CDR1 SGHTA, CDR2 FQGNSA. V was clipped by 5 bases and J by 1 base; unmatched bases: 10. This CDR3 reads CASSLGTAPANTEAFF. Written as DNA, the CDR3 is TGTGCCAGCAGCCTCGGGACAGCCCCCGCGAACACTGAAGCTTTCTTT.

The V call is TRBV7-9, the J call TRBJ1-5; 7 bases match TRBD1. The V gene's germline CDR1 is SEHNR and CDR2 FQNEAQ (reference sequence). The junction had 5 bases not matched to a gene; V was cut back by 1 base and J by 2 bases. CDR3 length: 16 amino acids. The CDR3 nucleotides are TGTGCCAGCAGCTTAGGACAGGGCATACGCAATCAGCCCCAGCATTTT. It encodes CASSLGQGIRNQPQHF.

This clone came up a few times. The chain has TRBV5-5 and TRBJ2-4; maybe TRBD1 (6 bases). The germline CDR1 and CDR2 sequences are SGHKS and YYEKEE (reference sequence). This CDR3 comprises 15 residues. V dropped 1 base and J dropped 1 base, with 9 bases sitting between them. CDR3 protein: CASSLNREAKNIQYF. CDR3 in DNA: TGTGCCAGCAGCTTGAACAGGGAGGCCAAAAACATTCAGTACTTC.

Only a few counts were recorded for this clone. This sample also contains other DNA sequences that code for the same CDR3. V is TRBV11-1 and J is TRBJ1-6, with TRBD1 matching 8 bases. This CDR3 has 14 amino acids. V was clipped by 5 bases and J by 7 bases; unmatched bases: 4. The germline V gene has CDR1 SGHAT and CDR2 FQDESV (reference sequence). In DNA, the CDR3 is TGTGCCAGCAGCCGGACAGGGAACAATTCACCCCTCCACTTT. Translated: CASSRTGNNSPLHF. Full variable domain (rest looked up from reference TRBV11-1 and TRBJ1-6): EAEVAQSPRYKITEKSQAVAFWCDPISGHATLYWYRQILGQGPELLVQFQDESVVDDSQLPKDRFSAERLKGVDSTLKIQPAELGDSAMYLCASSRTGNNSPLHFGNGTRLTVT.

This clone appeared a single time. The rearrangement joins TRBV28 to TRBJ1-6; D perhaps matches TRBD1 (5 bases). V dropped 4 bases and J dropped 8 bases, with 18 bases sitting between them. Germline V gives CDR1 MDHEN, CDR2 SYDVKM. This CDR3 has 16 amino acids. CDR3 DNA: TGTGCCAGCAGTTCCTGGGGAGCAGGGACTGATTCACCCCTCCACTTT. The encoded protein is CASSSWGAGTDSPLHF.

The CDR3 sequence: CASSPWDSRTEAFF. The DNA for the CDR3 is TGTGCCAGCAGTCCCTGGGACAGTAGAACTGAAGCTTTCTTT. The rearrangement joins TRBV28 to TRBJ1-1; TRBD1 matches 7 bases. There are 14 residues in the CDR3. The junction had 8 bases not matched to a gene; V was cut back by 5 bases and J by 5 bases. The germline CDR1 and CDR2 sequences are MDHEN and SYDVKM.

This clone was picked up a small number of times. The junction departs from germline at one end; a sequencing error may be responsible. The chain couples TRBV5-4 to TRBJ2-1; 9 nucleotides align to TRBD1. The germline gives CDR1 SGHNT, CDR2 YYREEE (reference sequence). The CDR3 spans 17 residues. The CDR3 protein is CASSQDKGTGWNNEQFF. The DNA for the CDR3 is TGCGCCAGCAGCCAAGATAAGGGGACAGGGTGGAACAATGAGCAGTTCTTC.

This clone appeared once. The chain joins TRBV7-9 to TRBJ1-5, with D hard to call. Per germline, CDR1 SEHNR and CDR2 FQNEAQ (reference sequence). The CDR3 length is 15 residues. V lost 5 bases, J lost 4 bases, and 15 bases lay in between. CDR3: CASSPDGKVNQPQHF. The DNA for the CDR3 is TGTGCCAGCAGCCCGGACGGGAAAGTTAATCAGCCCCAGCATTTT.

This chain uses TRBV10-3 with TRBJ2-5; no clear D. This CDR3 has 15 amino acids. V was shortened by 0 bases and J by 5 bases, with 13 bases between the two germline ends. Germline CDR1 ENHRY, CDR2 SYGVKD. The CDR3 bases are TGTGCCATCAGTGAGTCGAGAACCCCGCGGGAGACCCAGTACTTC. Protein sequence: CAISESRTPRETQYF.

V usage is TRBV15 and J usage is TRBJ2-6, with D perhaps matching TRBD2 (6 bases). V shed 5 bases and J shed 3 bases, with 14 bases lying between them. This CDR3 has 16 amino acids. Germline loops: CDR1 LNHNV, CDR2 YYDKDF (reference sequence). The CDR3 nucleotides are TGTGCCACCAGCGGCCCGAGGGGAGGTGGGGCCAACGTCCTGACTTTC. Protein: CATSGPRGGGANVLTF. Full variable domain (missing parts from reference TRBV15 and TRBJ2-6): DAMVIQNPRYQVTQFGKPVTLSCSQTLNHNVMYWYQQKSSQAPKLLFHYYDKDFNNEADTPDNFQSRRPNTSFCFLDIRSPGLGDTAMYLCATSGPRGGGANVLTFGAGSRLTVL.

This clone came up once. The same CDR3 arises from other DNA sequences in this sample as well. The chain joins TRBV9 to TRBJ2-5; 7 nucleotides line up with TRBD2. This CDR3 comprises 13 residues. V was clipped by 0 bases and J by 4 bases; unmatched bases: 0. The V gene's germline CDR1 is SGDLS and CDR2 YYNGEE. The CDR3 sequence: CASSVGGGETQYF. CDR3 nucleotide sequence: TGTGCCAGCAGCGTAGGGGGGGGAGAGACCCAGTACTTC.

This rearrangement joins TRBV5-6 to TRBJ2-1; possibly TRBD1 for D (6 bases). Trimming removed 0 bases from V and 0 bases from J, with 13 bases in between. The length of the CDR3 is 17 residues. In germline, CDR1 is SGHDT, CDR2 YYEEEE. The chain's CDR3 is CASSLDLRGSSYNEQFF. The CDR3 nucleotides read TGTGCCAGCAGCTTGGATCTGAGGGGGAGCTCCTACAATGAGCAGTTCTTC.

To note about this clone: It differs at one base from a far larger clone, so likely a read error. This chain links TRBV4-3 with TRBJ2-1; TRBD1 matches 9 bases. Germline V gene sequence: CDR1 LGHNA, CDR2 YSLEER. There are 17 residues in the CDR3. The CDR3 bases are TGCACCAGCAGCCAAGATAAGGGGACAGGGTGGAACAATGAGCAGTTCTTC. Protein product: CTSSQDKGTGWNNEQFF.

By sample fraction, this clone is medium-sized. The rearrangement joins TRBV19 to TRBJ2-2, with TRBD1 as a possible D gene (6 bases). This CDR3 has 14 residues. V shed 7 bases and J shed 6 bases, with 15 bases lying between them. The germline gives CDR1 LNHDA, CDR2 SQIVND (reference sequence). The CDR3 DNA follows: TGTGCCAGTACTCACAGGGTTGAAGCCGGGGAGCTGTTTTTT. Protein sequence: CASTHRVEAGELFF.

The rearrangement uses TRBV2 and TRBJ1-1; 8 bases match TRBD1. This CDR3 has 15 residues. Trimming removed 1 base from V and 8 bases from J; junction bases left unmatched: 9. Germline-derived CDR1 and CDR2 are SNHLY and FYNNEI. CDR3 DNA: TGTGCCAGCAGTGAAGATTCCGGCAGGGGGCGCGAAGCTTTCTTT. As protein: CASSEDSGRGREAFF.

J is TRBJ2-1 and V is TRBV6-4; 9 nucleotides agree with TRBD2. Germline CDR1 MRHNA, CDR2 SNTAGT. The CDR3 sequence is 16 residues long. The V gene end was trimmed by 1 base and the J gene end by 5 bases; junction bases not matched to a gene: 6. CDR3 protein: CASSDLAGEGHNEQFF. DNA for the CDR3: TGTGCCAGCAGTGACTTAGCGGGAGAGGGCCACAATGAGCAGTTCTTC.

This clone was detected only a few times. The chain joins TRBV27 to TRBJ1-2; 8 positions match TRBD1. Germline CDR1 and CDR2: MNHEY and SMNVEV (reference sequence). J lost 3 bases, V lost 6 bases, and 15 bases had no gene match. This CDR3 comprises 17 residues. The CDR3 loop reads CASSPSRQGQFYYGYTF. CDR3 sequence (DNA): TGTGCCAGCAGCCCAAGTAGACAGGGGCAATTCTACTATGGCTACACCTTC.

This clone occurred once. The chain recombines TRBV28 with TRBJ2-7; 7 positions match TRBD1. The junction had 10 bases not matched to a gene; V was cut back by 5 bases and J by 3 bases. Germline CDR1 and CDR2: MDHEN and SYDVKM. This CDR3 spans 15 amino acids. CDR3 amino acids: CASSPLMTGIYEQYF. In DNA, the CDR3 is TGTGCCAGCAGTCCATTAATGACAGGGATCTACGAGCAGTACTTC.

This sequence joins TRBV4-3 and TRBJ1-1; a possible D gene is TRBD1 (6 bases). Germline assignment: CDR1 LGHNA and CDR2 YSLEER. This CDR3 contains 15 residues. Trimming stripped 4 bases from V and 0 bases from J, with 12 bases between. CDR3: CASSLGQWMNTEAFF. Here the CDR3 DNA reads TGCGCCAGCAGCCTAGGACAGTGGATGAACACTGAAGCTTTCTTT.

This clone has just a few counts. The DNA of the CDR3 is TGTGCCAGCAGCCCGGGGACTAGGGAGCAGTACTTC. As protein: CASSPGTREQYF. The rearrangement joins TRBV7-9 to TRBJ2-7; the match to TRBD2 covers 8 bases. J was trimmed by 7 bases and V by 5 bases; bases with no gene match: 4. Germline-derived CDR1 and CDR2 are SEHNR and FQNEAQ (reference sequence). The CDR3 spans 12 residues.

This clone was recorded only once. The rearrangement uses TRBV4-1 and TRBJ1-1, with TRBD1 identical over 9 bases. Germline V lookup: CDR1 MGHRA, CDR2 YSYEKL. The ends lost 3 bases at V and 4 bases at J; junction bases unmatched: 6. The length of the CDR3 is 15 residues. CDR3 nucleotide sequence: TGCGCCAGCAGCCAGACGGGACAGGGAGCCACTGAAGCTTTCTTT. Its translation: CASSQTGQGATEAFF.

This chain links TRBV11-2 with TRBJ1-2; D is uncertain. Germline CDR1 reads SGHAT; CDR2 reads FQNNGV. V was shortened by 1 base and J by 5 bases, with 8 bases between the two germline ends. This CDR3 region has 13 residues. The DNA of the CDR3 is TGTGCCAGCAGCTTAGGAGGAGCATATGGCTACACCTTC. It is translated as CASSLGGAYGYTF.

The V gene is TRBV5-1, the J gene TRBJ2-1; the match to TRBD1 covers 8 bases. The CDR3 is made up of 14 amino acids. V dropped 0 bases and J dropped 4; count of bases not matched to a gene: 0. Germline values: CDR1 SGHRS, CDR2 YFSETQ. The chain's CDR3 is CASSLGTGYNEQFF. The DNA of the CDR3 is TGCGCCAGCAGCTTGGGGACAGGGTACAATGAGCAGTTCTTC.